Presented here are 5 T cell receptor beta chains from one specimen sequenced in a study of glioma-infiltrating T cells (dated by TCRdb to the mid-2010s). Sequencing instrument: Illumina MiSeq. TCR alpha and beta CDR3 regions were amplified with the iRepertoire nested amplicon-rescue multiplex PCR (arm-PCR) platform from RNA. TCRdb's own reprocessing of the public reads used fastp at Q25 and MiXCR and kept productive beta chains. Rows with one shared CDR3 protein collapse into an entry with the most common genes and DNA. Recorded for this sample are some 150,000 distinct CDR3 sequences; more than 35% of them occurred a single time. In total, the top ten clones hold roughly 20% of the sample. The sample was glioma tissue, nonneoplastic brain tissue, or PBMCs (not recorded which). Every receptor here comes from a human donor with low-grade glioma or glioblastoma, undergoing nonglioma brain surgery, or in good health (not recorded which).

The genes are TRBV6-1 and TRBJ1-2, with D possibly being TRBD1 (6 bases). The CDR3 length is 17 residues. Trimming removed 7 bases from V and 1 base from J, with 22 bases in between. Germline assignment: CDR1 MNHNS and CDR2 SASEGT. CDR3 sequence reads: CASNPQWGRGYNYGYTF. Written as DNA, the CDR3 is TGTGCCAGCAATCCCCAATGGGGGCGCGGATATAACTATGGCTACACCTTC.

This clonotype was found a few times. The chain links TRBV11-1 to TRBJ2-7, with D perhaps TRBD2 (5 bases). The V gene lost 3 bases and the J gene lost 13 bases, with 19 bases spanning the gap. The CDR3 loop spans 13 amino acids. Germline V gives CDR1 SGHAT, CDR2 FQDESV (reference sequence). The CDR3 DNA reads TGTGCCAGCAGCTTTCCGGGGAGCTACCATCATTACTTC. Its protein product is CASSFPGSYHHYF.

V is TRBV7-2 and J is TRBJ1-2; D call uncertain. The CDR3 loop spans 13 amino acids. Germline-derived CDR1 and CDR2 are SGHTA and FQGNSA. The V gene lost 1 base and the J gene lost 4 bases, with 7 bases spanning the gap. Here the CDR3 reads CASSLVESYGYTF. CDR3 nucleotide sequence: TGTGCCAGCAGCTTAGTGGAGAGCTATGGCTACACCTTC.

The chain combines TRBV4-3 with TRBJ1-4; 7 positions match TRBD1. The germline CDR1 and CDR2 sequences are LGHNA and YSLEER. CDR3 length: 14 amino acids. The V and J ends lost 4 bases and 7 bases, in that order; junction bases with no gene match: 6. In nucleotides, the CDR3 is TGCGCCAGCAGCCGGATAGGGGGCTTTGAAAAACTGTTTTTT. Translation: CASSRIGGFEKLFF.

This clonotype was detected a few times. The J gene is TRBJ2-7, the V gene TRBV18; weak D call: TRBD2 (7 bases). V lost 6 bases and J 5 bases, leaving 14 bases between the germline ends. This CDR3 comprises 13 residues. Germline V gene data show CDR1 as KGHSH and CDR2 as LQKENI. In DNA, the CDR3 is TGTGCCAGCTCCCACCGGGGGGACAACGAGCAGTACTTC. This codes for CASSHRGDNEQYF.